This T cell receptor (beta chain) originates from a study of T cells after yellow fever vaccination. TCRdb reprocessed the 5' RACE reads via MiXCR and lists one record per CDR3 protein. Among some 70,000 distinct CDR3 sequences listed, under 8% were seen once. This clonotype was seen repeatedly, ten times or more. In germline, CDR1 is SQVTM, CDR2 ANQGSEA. The V and J ends lost 4 bases and 7 bases respectively, with 8 bases between them. The CDR3 extends over 11 amino acids. The chain joins TRBV29-1 to TRBJ2-1, with D unresolved. The sample in question was CD8+ T cells sorted from PBMCs, obtained about 41 days after the first yellow fever vaccination. The source of this sequence is a man aged 18 to 29 who received the YFV17D yellow fever vaccine. The CDR3 reads CSVGSSNEQFF. The CDR3, as DNA: TGCAGCGTTGGGAGTTCGAATGAGCAGTTCTTC.